The rows below give T cell receptor beta chains drawn from one sample of a study of T cell responses to AZD1222 COVID-19 vaccine. Sequencing was performed with immunoSEQ multiplex PCR; in TCRdb, only in-frame clones are kept and a portion is missing. The table shows about 220,000 clones, with 93% occurring only once. The sample consisted of peripheral blood, taken on day 0 of MenACWY control vaccination. These receptors originate from an adult in good health. Both conserved end residues are trimmed from each CDR3. D genes are given only for firm matches.

J gene | D gene | V gene | CDR3 protein
TRBJ2-5 | . | TRBV7-2 | ASSRKWRKETQY
TRBJ1-1 | . | TRBV30 | AWSEGSHTEAF
TRBJ1-1 | TRBD1 | TRBV27 | ASSSGTGKMKAF
TRBJ2-7 | TRBD1 | TRBV5-1 | ASSIGTGTYEQY
TRBJ1-2 | TRBD1 | TRBV5-1 | ASSDQGQDVGGYT
TRBJ2-1 | . | TRBV10-2 | ASSEAAKNEQF
TRBJ1-6 | . | TRBV28 | ASSSGDLSPLH
TRBJ1-1 | . | TRBV6-5 | ASSYLGGENTEAF
TRBJ1-2 | . | TRBV6-5 | ASRPHQQGTYGYT
TRBJ1-4 | . | TRBV7-8 | ASSKDTTTNEKLF
TRBJ1-4 | . | TRBV6-5 | ASSSPGRYEKLF
TRBJ1-1 | TRBD1 | TRBV6-6 | ASSWTGQGARLEAF
TRBJ1-1 | . | TRBV10-1 | ASQLQLNTEAF
TRBJ1-2 | . | TRBV19 | ASSMGVRGHYGYT
TRBJ2-7 | TRBD2 | TRBV28 | ASRLGTGGSYEQY
TRBJ1-2 | TRBD1 | TRBV19 | ASSGGQGVSGYT
TRBJ2-1 | . | TRBV5-1 | ASSREGGGGYNEQF
TRBJ1-2 | . | TRBV4-3 | ASSPMSGVSYGYT
TRBJ2-3 | . | TRBV28 | ASSLRTPSTDTQY
TRBJ1-4 | . | TRBV7-2 | ASSLRTRNEKLF
TRBJ1-2 | TRBD1 | TRBV5-1 | ASSLARGQGDYGYT
TRBJ1-2 | . | TRBV19 | ASSIISATNGYT
TRBJ1-1 | . | TRBV28 | ASGKGAPMNTEAF
TRBJ1-5 | . | TRBV9 | ASSVGTHGNQPQH
TRBJ1-2 | . | TRBV5-4 | ASSSQGSYGYT
TRBJ1-2 | . | TRBV30 | AWSLFWAPTDYGYT
TRBJ1-2 | . | TRBV19 | ASSPGRNYGYT
TRBJ2-7 | . | TRBV18 | ASSERDSTYEQY
TRBJ1-2 | . | TRBV3-1/TRBV3-2 | ASSHIGFYGYT
TRBJ1-1 | TRBD1 | TRBV27 | ATNRTGRNTEAF
TRBJ1-3 | . | TRBV27 | ASSLRGFGNTIY
TRBJ2-1 | TRBD1 | TRBV2 | ASSEFGTGGVNEQF
TRBJ2-1 | TRBD2 | TRBV27 | ASTRLAGGYSYNEQF
TRBJ2-7 | . | TRBV29-1 | SVERQVGYEQY
TRBJ2-2 | . | TRBV21-1 | ASSNPLRGGLPNTGELL
TRBJ2-3 | . | TRBV7-2 | ASSFTGSTDTQY
TRBJ2-1 | TRBD1 | TRBV27 | ASSSPQGGLHNEQF
TRBJ1-2 | . | TRBV6-5 | ASSLGQFVGYT
TRBJ1-6 | TRBD1 | TRBV27 | ASSGQGWNSPLH
TRBJ1-2 | . | TRBV30 | AWSVLGQNYGYT
TRBJ1-1 | . | TRBV19 | ASSIGGRNTEAF
TRBJ2-2 | . | TRBV4-2 | ASSKEVLANTGELF
TRBJ2-3 | . | TRBV10-1 | ASSESPDTQY
TRBJ2-7 | . | TRBV6-1 | ASSVYFGGSSYEQY
TRBJ1-1 | . | TRBV18 | ASSPIGGGAF
TRBJ1-5 | . | TRBV6-5 | ASKSGPGQPQH
TRBJ1-1 | . | TRBV10-1 | ATSTGPHTEAF
TRBJ1-4 | . | TRBV6-5 | ASSYSNQGTNEKLF